The 25 T cell receptor beta chains below come from one sample, sequenced in a study of Tregs in tolerant kidney transplant recipients. TCRdb keeps only in-frame clones here, not all; method: immunoSEQ multiplex PCR. The data contain some 55,000 clones, 83% of them singletons. The source material was CD4+ T cells from blood. The origin of the receptors is a human donor in good health.

This chain connects TRBV4-3 to TRBJ2-7, with TRBD2 identical over 8 bases. This CDR3 contains 16 residues. Germline V CDR1 and CDR2: LGHNA, YSLEER. V shed 1 base, J shed 4 bases, and the junction held 9 bases outside the gene matches. The DNA for the CDR3 is TGCGCCAGCAGCCAAGCTAGTAGCGGGGACCAATACGAGCAGTACTTC. The encoded protein is CASSQASSGDQYEQYF.

The chain recombines TRBV27 with TRBJ1-1; possibly TRBD1 for D (6 bases). Trimming removed 7 bases at V and 1 base at J, with 13 bases between. The CDR3 sequence is 14 residues long. The germline V gene has CDR1 MNHEY and CDR2 SMNVEV (reference sequence). The CDR3 sequence is CASTRDRWNTEAFF. For the CDR3, the DNA is TGTGCCAGCACCCGCGACAGGTGGAACACTGAAGCTTTCTTT.

The chain joins TRBV27 to TRBJ2-2; 7 nucleotides agree with TRBD2. The V gene end was trimmed by 5 bases and the J gene end by 5 bases; junction bases not matched to a gene: 11. The CDR3 has 16 residues. The V gene's germline CDR1 is MNHEY and CDR2 SMNVEV (reference sequence). The CDR3, as DNA: TGTGCCAGCAGTACCTTTGTGGGAGGGAAGACCGGGGAGCTGTTTTTT. Amino acids: CASSTFVGGKTGELFF.

With regard to this clone: Other nucleotide sequences from this sample produce the same CDR3. This chain joins TRBV5-1 and TRBJ1-1, with no clear D. Germline-derived CDR1 and CDR2 are SGHRS and YFSETQ. The V and J ends lost 0 bases and 0 bases respectively, with 6 bases between them. The CDR3 sequence is 14 residues long. The CDR3 region has the DNA TGCGCCAGCAGCTTGGACGGGATGAACACTGAAGCTTTCTTT. Its translation: CASSLDGMNTEAFF.

In its sample, this clone was seen a few times. This sequence joins TRBV2 and TRBJ1-3; D not certain. The ends were cut back, 7 bases at V and 0 bases at J, with 7 bases in the middle. The CDR3 is 13 residues long. CDR1 is SNHLY, CDR2 FYNNEI, per germline. CDR3 in amino acids: CASNEASGNTIYF. The CDR3 bases are TGTGCCAGCAACGAAGCCTCTGGAAACACCATATATTTT.

The chain joins TRBV4-3 to TRBJ2-7, with unresolved D. Looked up from germline, CDR1 is LGHNA and CDR2 is YSLEER. Trimming removed 1 base at V and 3 bases at J, with 13 bases between. The CDR3 runs to 15 residues. CDR3 sequence reads: CASSQGPVGGYEQYF. CDR3 coding DNA: TGCGCCAGCAGCCAAGGGCCCGTGGGTGGCTACGAGCAGTACTTC.

The V call is TRBV13, the J call TRBJ1-2; TRBD1 matches 9 bases. This CDR3 contains 15 residues. V lost 1 base to trimming and J lost 5 bases; unmatched junction nucleotides: 5. CDR1 and CDR2 (germline): PRHDT, FYEKMQ (reference sequence). CDR3 nucleotide sequence: TGTGCCAGCAGCTTAGATCGGACAGGGGATTATGGCTACACCTTC. Protein product: CASSLDRTGDYGYTF.

J is TRBJ2-5 and V is TRBV7-6; D unclear. Germline CDR1 SGHVS, CDR2 FNYEAQ. The CDR3 contains 13 residues. The ends were cut back, 1 base at V and 5 bases at J, with 8 bases in the middle. The CDR3 nucleotides read TGTGCCAGCAGCTTAGTCATTTATGAGACCCAGTACTTC. Amino acid sequence: CASSLVIYETQYF.

The rearrangement uses TRBV12-5 and TRBJ1-5, with D tentatively TRBD1 (5 bases). V was pared by 7 bases and J by 3 bases, with 13 bases between. The CDR3 covers 14 residues. Germline V gene data show CDR1 as LGHNT and CDR2 as FRNRAP. The CDR3 nucleotides are TGTGCTAGTGAAAGGGACGGGGACAATCAGCCCCAGCATTTT. Its translation: CASERDGDNQPQHF.

This clone appeared a few times. The chain is built from TRBV7-2 and TRBJ2-1; D call uncertain. The V gene's germline CDR1 is SGHTA and CDR2 FQGNSA. The CDR3 loop spans 14 amino acids. The ends were cut back, 6 bases at V and 5 bases at J, with 14 bases in the middle. The CDR3 DNA follows: TGTGCCAGCAGGTCGATAGGCCAACACAATGAGCAGTTCTTC. This translates into CASRSIGQHNEQFF.

The rearrangement links TRBV28 to TRBJ1-3; D call uncertain. CDR1 and CDR2 (germline): MDHEN, SYDVKM. This CDR3 contains 16 residues. Trimming left V 5 bases short and J 0 bases short, with 14 bases between. The CDR3 sequence: CASSPRTALSGNTIYF. For the CDR3, the DNA is TGTGCCAGCAGTCCACGGACCGCTCTCTCTGGAAACACCATATATTTT.

This clone was recorded once. The V call is TRBV11-2, the J call TRBJ2-7; D is perhaps TRBD1 or TRBD2 (5 bases each). CDR3 length: 15 residues. V was clipped by 4 bases and J by 0 bases, with 13 bases between them. Germline lookup yields CDR1 SGHAT and CDR2 FQNNGV. The CDR3 spells CASSSYRGASYEQYF. The DNA for the CDR3 is TGTGCCAGCAGCTCCTACCGAGGGGCCTCCTACGAGCAGTACTTC.

The chain uses TRBV11-1 and TRBJ1-2; D remains ambiguous. The ends were cut back, 1 base at V and 8 bases at J, with 11 bases in the middle. The CDR3 spans 13 residues. Per germline, CDR1 SGHAT and CDR2 FQDESV (reference sequence). The CDR3 coding sequence is TGTGCCAGCAGCTTAGATCTTGGAAGCGGCTACACCTTC. Its protein is CASSLDLGSGYTF.

A few counts support this clone. This sample includes further DNA sequences coding for the same CDR3. The genes are TRBV6-6 and TRBJ1-5; no definite D call. The V gene lost 0 bases and the J gene lost 5 bases, with 5 bases spanning the gap. The CDR3 extends over 13 amino acids. Germline-derived CDR1 and CDR2 are MNHNY and SVGAGI (reference sequence). The CDR3 protein is CASSYSADQPQHF. In DNA form, the CDR3 reads TGTGCCAGCAGTTACTCCGCCGATCAGCCCCAGCATTTT.

The chain is built from TRBV27 and TRBJ2-5, with 7 bases fitting TRBD1. The CDR3 extends over 13 amino acids. Germline CDR1 MNHEY, CDR2 SMNVEV (reference sequence). V lost 3 bases, J lost 3 bases, and 1 base stayed unmatched. This chain's CDR3 is CASSFDREETQYF. Here the CDR3 DNA reads TGTGCCAGCAGTTTTGACAGGGAAGAGACCCAGTACTTC.

Note on this clone: A read error is possible here, since a much larger clone lies one base away. The chain employs TRBV5-5 and TRBJ2-6, with D perhaps matching TRBD2 (5 bases). CDR1 SGHKS and CDR2 YYEKEE come from the germline V gene (reference sequence). V lost 2 bases and J 2 bases, leaving 17 bases between the germline ends. The CDR3 has 18 residues. The CDR3 sequence is CASSLVGGRVPGANVLTF. The CDR3 DNA is TGTGCCAGCAGCTTAGTAGGAGGTCGGGTCCCTGGGGCCAACGTCCTGACTTTC.

The chain couples TRBV5-1 to TRBJ1-2, with D perhaps matching TRBD1 (5 bases). This CDR3 contains 14 residues. Per germline, CDR1 SGHRS and CDR2 YFSETQ. V gave up 5 bases and J gave up 6 bases, with 17 bases separating them. DNA of the CDR3: TGCGCCAGCAGTCCTGCAGACAGTCGCGATGGCTACACCTTC. Protein sequence: CASSPADSRDGYTF.

The gene calls are TRBV5-1 and TRBJ2-1; tentatively, D is TRBD2 (6 bases). The CDR3 is 17 residues long. Germline V gene lookup returns CDR1 SGHRS and CDR2 YFSETQ. Between the trimmed V and J ends, which lost 4 bases and 0 bases, there was a span of 17 bases. The CDR3 protein is CASSTGLLKPSYNEQFF. As DNA, the CDR3 is TGCGCCAGCAGCACAGGACTATTAAAACCCTCCTACAATGAGCAGTTCTTC.

J is TRBJ1-1 and V is TRBV19; D gene unclear. V shed 4 bases and J shed 6 bases, with 21 bases lying between them. The CDR3 consists of 16 residues. Germline lookup yields CDR1 LNHDA and CDR2 SQIVND (reference sequence). The CDR3 loop is CASSTKTAWTPSEAFF. The CDR3 DNA follows: TGTGCCAGTAGTACGAAAACAGCCTGGACCCCTTCTGAAGCTTTCTTT.

This chain uses TRBV2 with TRBJ2-7; 9 nucleotides agree with TRBD2. Germline CDR1 and CDR2: SNHLY and FYNNEI. Trimming removed 4 bases from V and 2 bases from J; junction bases left unmatched: 3. The CDR3 is 14 amino acids. This chain's CDR3 is CASSGSGGTYEQYF. CDR3 DNA: TGTGCCAGCAGTGGTAGCGGGGGAACCTACGAGCAGTACTTC.

This chain joins TRBV30 and TRBJ1-2, with TRBD1 matching 7 bases. V dropped 5 bases and J dropped 6; count of bases not matched to a gene: 3. Germline loops: CDR1 GTSNPN, CDR2 SVGIG (reference sequence). This CDR3 comprises 11 residues. The CDR3 DNA follows: TGTGCCTGGTCAGGGGGACATGGCTACACCTTC. Amino acids: CAWSGGHGYTF. Full variable domain (remainder filled in from reference TRBV30 and TRBJ1-2): SQTIHQWPATLVQPVGSPLSLECTVEGTSNPNLYWYRQAAGRGLQLLFYSVGIGQISSEVPQNLSASRPQDRQFILSSKKLLLSDSGFYLCAWSGGHGYTFGSGTRLTVV.

This clone was observed many times. CDR3 region: CASRGQVSGNTIYF. In DNA form, the CDR3 reads TGTGCCAGCAGAGGACAGGTCTCTGGAAACACCATATATTTT. This chain uses TRBV6-6 with TRBJ1-3, with 7 nucleotides matching TRBD1. The CDR3 spans 14 residues. Looked up from germline, CDR1 is MNHNY and CDR2 is SVGAGI (reference sequence). The V and J ends lost 6 bases and 0 bases, in that order; junction bases with no gene match: 2.

The J gene is TRBJ2-1, the V gene TRBV7-3; a possible D gene is TRBD2 (5 bases). CDR3 length: 13 amino acids. CDR1 and CDR2 from the germline V gene are SGHTA and FQGTGA. Trimming shortened V by 3 bases and J by 7 bases, and 10 bases separated the two germline ends. The CDR3 is CASSFGSLNEQFF. CDR3 bases: TGTGCCAGCAGCTTTGGGAGCCTAAATGAGCAGTTCTTC.

The chain carries TRBV7-3 and TRBJ2-3, with D possibly called TRBD1 or TRBD2 (5 bases each). The V gene's germline CDR1 is SGHTA and CDR2 FQGTGA. The CDR3 runs to 14 residues. The V gene lost 1 base and the J gene lost 1 base, with 6 bases spanning the gap. CDR3 sequence (DNA): TGTGCCAGCAGCTTAATGGGGGGCACAGATACGCAGTATTTT. Its translation is CASSLMGGTDTQYF.

V gene TRBV7-6 combines with J gene TRBJ2-7; 8 positions agree with TRBD2. Germline V gene data show CDR1 as SGHVS and CDR2 as FNYEAQ. Trimming took 2 bases from V and 1 from J; bases not matched to a gene: 4. This CDR3 region has 15 residues. Written as DNA, the CDR3 is TGTGCCAGCAGCTTAATGGCGGGAGGATCCTACGAGCAGTACTTC. Translating it yields CASSLMAGGSYEQYF.